Listed here are 3 T cell receptor beta chains from one sample, sequenced in a study of cytomegalovirus exposure and HLA in healthy donors (dated by TCRdb to 2015 to 2018). Libraries were constructed by the immunoSEQ multiplex PCR assay. A mixture of 60 forward primers for TCR Vbeta segments and 13 reverse primers for TCR Jbeta segments was used in the multiplex PCR. Not all clones reach the TCRdb copy of this immuneACCESS table, which keeps in-frame sequences only. Checked studies attribute under half of the gap to unresolved V genes and leave the rest unexplained. The sample has around 110,000 clones on record, roughly four fifths of them singletons. The ten largest clones add up to 1.5% to 2% of the sample. The sequencing input was PBMCs. Receptors originate from a man in his fifties or sixties in good health and CMV-seronegative.

The chain joins TRBV5-1 to TRBJ2-2; a weak D match, TRBD1 (5 bases). V gave up 1 base and J gave up 4 bases, with 14 bases separating them. Per germline, CDR1 SGHRS and CDR2 YFSETQ. CDR3 length: 16 residues. The chain's CDR3 is CASSLPRTPSTGELFF. CDR3 coding DNA: TGCGCCAGCAGCTTGCCGCGGACACCTTCCACCGGGGAGCTGTTTTTT.

The chain is built from TRBV25-1 and TRBJ1-2; D is perhaps TRBD1 (6 bases). The CDR3 spans 18 residues. V gave up 4 bases and J gave up 4 bases, with 25 bases separating them. Germline CDR1 is MGHDK and CDR2 is SYGVNS. The CDR3 coding sequence is TGTGCCAGCAGTGCTACGGGGGGGGTACAGGGTAGTGGCTATGGCTACACCTTC. As protein: CASSATGGVQGSGYGYTF.

The chain employs TRBV7-3 and TRBJ2-7; TRBD2 aligns across 7 bases. J gave up 4 bases and V 5 bases, and 8 bases lay outside the gene matches. Germline CDR1 reads SGHTA; CDR2 reads FQGTGA. The CDR3 sequence is 14 residues long. Written as DNA, the CDR3 is TGTGCCAGCAGCCCAACGGGGGGTTCATACGAGCAGTACTTC. Protein sequence: CASSPTGGSYEQYF.